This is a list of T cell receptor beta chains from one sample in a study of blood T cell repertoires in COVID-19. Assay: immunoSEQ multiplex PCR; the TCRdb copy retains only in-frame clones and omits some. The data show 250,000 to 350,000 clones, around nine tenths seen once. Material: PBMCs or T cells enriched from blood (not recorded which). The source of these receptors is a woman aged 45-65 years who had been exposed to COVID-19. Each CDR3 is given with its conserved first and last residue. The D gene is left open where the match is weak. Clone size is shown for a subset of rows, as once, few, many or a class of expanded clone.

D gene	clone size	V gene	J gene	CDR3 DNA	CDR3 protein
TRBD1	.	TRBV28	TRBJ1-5	TGTGCCAGCAGTTCCGGGACAGGGGTTAATAGCAATCAGCCCCAGCATTTT	CASSSGTGVNSNQPQHF
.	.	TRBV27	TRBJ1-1	TGTGCCAGCGGACGAGGACAGCAGCGGCGGGCTTTCTTT	CASGRGQQRRAFF
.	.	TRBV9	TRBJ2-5	.	CASSVAPGNVAETQHF
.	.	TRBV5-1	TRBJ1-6	TGCGCCAGCAGCGGGGAGGGGAATTCACCCCTCCACTTT	CASSGEGNSPLHF
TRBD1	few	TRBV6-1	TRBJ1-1	TGTGCCAGCAGTGACACCGGACAGGGGAACACTGAAGCTTTCTTT	CASSDTGQGNTEAFF
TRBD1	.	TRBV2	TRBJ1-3	TGTGCCAGCAGGGAGAGGACAGGGCGGACTGGAAACACCATATATTTT	CASRERTGRTGNTIYF
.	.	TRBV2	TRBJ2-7	TGTGCCGGCAGACGGAGCTCCTACGAGCAGTACTTC	CAGRRSSYEQYF
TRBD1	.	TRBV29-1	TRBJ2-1	TGCAGCGTTGAAGGAAAGGGGACAGGATTATACAATGAGCAGTTCTTC	CSVEGKGTGLYNEQFF
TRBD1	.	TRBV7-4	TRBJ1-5	TGTGCCAGCAGCTCCTACTGGGCAGGGGGAAGCAATCAGCCCCAGCATTTT	CASSSYWAGGSNQPQHF
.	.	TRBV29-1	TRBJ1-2	TGCAGCGTCGTGACAGCACAGAACTATGGCTACACCTTC	CSVVTAQNYGYTF
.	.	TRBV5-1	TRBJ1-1	TGCGCCAGCAGCCCCTACGACAGAGACAACACTGAAGCTTTCTTT	CASSPYDRDNTEAFF
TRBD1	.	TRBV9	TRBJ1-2	TGTGCCAGCACCCAGGGGGCTCATGGCTACACCTTC	CASTQGAHGYTF
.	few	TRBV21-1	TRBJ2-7	TGTGCCAGCAGCAAAACTGAAAGCGTCGGATCGGTCTACGAGCAGTACTTC	CASSKTESVGSVYEQYF
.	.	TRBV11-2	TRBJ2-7	TGTGCCAGCAGCCCCACTCACGCTGTCTACGAGCAGTACTTC	CASSPTHAVYEQYF
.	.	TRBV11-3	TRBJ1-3	TGTGCCAGCAGCTTAGATCATCTCCCGGGTTCCAGAAGCTCTGGAAACACCATATATTTT	CASSLDHLPGSRSSGNTIYF
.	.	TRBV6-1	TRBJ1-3	TGTGCCAGCAGTGAAAGGGGCTCTGGAAACACCATATATTTT	CASSERGSGNTIYF
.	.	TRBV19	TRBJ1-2	TGTGCCAGTAGCACTCAGGGGTTCTATGGCTACACCTTC	CASSTQGFYGYTF
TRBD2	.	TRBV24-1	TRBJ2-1	TGTGCCACCGCCGCTACCAGCGGGGGATTGAATGAGCAGTTCTTC	CATAATSGGLNEQFF
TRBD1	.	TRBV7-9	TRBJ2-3	TGTGCCAGCACCTTTTTGGGACAGGGCCCAGATACGCAGTATTTT	CASTFLGQGPDTQYF
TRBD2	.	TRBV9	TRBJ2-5	TGTGCCAGCAGCATCGGGACTAGCGGGGGTGAGACCCAGTACTTC	CASSIGTSGGETQYF
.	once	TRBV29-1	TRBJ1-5	TGCAGCGTTGTATTTGACGGACTAATTGTAGCCCAGCATTTT	CSVVFDGLIVAQHF